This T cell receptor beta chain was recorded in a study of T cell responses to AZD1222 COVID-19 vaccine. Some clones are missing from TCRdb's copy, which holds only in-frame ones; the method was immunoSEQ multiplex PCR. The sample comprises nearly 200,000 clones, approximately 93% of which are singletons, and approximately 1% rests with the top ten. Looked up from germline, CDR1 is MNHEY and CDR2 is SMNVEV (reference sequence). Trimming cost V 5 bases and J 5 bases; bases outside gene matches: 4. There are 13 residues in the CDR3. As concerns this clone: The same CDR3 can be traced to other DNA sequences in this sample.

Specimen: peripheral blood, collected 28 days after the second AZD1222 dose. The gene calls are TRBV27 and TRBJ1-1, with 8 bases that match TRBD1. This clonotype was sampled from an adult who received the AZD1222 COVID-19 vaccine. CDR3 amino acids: CASSRQGRTEAFF. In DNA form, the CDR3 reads TGTGCCAGCAGTCGACAGGGGAGGACTGAAGCTTTCTTT.